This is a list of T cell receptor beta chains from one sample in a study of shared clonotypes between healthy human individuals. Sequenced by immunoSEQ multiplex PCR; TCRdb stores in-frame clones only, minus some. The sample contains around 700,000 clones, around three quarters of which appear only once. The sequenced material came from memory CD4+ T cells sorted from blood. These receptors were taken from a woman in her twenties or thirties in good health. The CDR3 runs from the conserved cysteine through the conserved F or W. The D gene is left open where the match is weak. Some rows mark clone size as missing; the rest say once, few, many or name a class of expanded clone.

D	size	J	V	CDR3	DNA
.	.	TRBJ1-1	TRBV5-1	CASREPNTEAFF	TGCGCCAGCAGGGAGCCGAACACTGAAGCTTTCTTT
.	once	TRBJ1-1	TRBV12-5	CASGGLSNTEAFF	TGTGCTAGTGGCGGACTCTCGAACACTGAAGCTTTCTTT
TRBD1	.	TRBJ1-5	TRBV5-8	CASSLVGQGYQPQHF	TGTGCCAGCAGCTTGGTCGGACAGGGGTACCAGCCCCAGCATTTT
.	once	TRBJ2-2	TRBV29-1	CSVGADVTGELFF	TGCAGCGTTGGAGCTGATGTCACCGGGGAGCTGTTTTTT
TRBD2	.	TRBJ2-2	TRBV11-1	CASSFYITSGNTGELFF	TGTGCCAGCAGCTTCTATATAACTAGCGGGAACACCGGGGAGCTGTTTTTT
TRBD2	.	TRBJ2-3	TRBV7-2	CASSLYTSGSDTQYF	TGTGCCAGCAGCTTATATACTAGCGGGAGTGATACGCAGTATTTT
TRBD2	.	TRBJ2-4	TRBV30	CAWSVLAVAKNIQYF	TGTGCCTGGAGTGTACTAGCGGTAGCCAAAAACATTCAGTACTTC
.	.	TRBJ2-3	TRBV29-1	CSAGLGVGQYF	TGCAGCGCAGGCTTGGGGGTGGGGCAGTATTTT
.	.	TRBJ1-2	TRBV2	CASSERGANYGYTF	TGTGCCAGCAGTGAACGGGGGGCTAACTATGGCTACACCTTC
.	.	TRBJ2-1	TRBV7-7	CASSLGASTNGEQFF	TGTGCCAGCAGCTTAGGGGCTTCTACTAATGGTGAGCAGTTCTTC
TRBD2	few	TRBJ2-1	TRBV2	CASRGTSGSEQFF	TGTGCCAGCAGGGGGACTAGCGGGAGTGAGCAGTTCTTC
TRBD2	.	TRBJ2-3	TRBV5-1	CASSDLGEGTQYF	TGCGCCAGCAGCGATCTGGGGGAGGGTACGCAGTATTTT
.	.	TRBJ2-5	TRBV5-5	CASSLMGWETQYF	TGTGCCAGCAGCTTAATGGGTTGGGAGACCCAGTACTTC
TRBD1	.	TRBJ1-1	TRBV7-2	CASSKGQGDTEAFF	TGTGCCAGCAGCAAGGGACAGGGGGACACTGAAGCTTTCTTT
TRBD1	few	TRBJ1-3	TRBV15	CATSWHSGTDYSGNTIYF	TGTGCCACCAGCTGGCACTCCGGGACAGATTACTCTGGAAACACCATATATTTT
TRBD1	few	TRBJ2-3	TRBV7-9	CASSSGQGTDTQYF	TGTGCCAGCAGCTCTGGACAGGGCACAGATACGCAGTATTTT
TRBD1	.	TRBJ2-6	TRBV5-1	CATTRTGAGANVLTF	TGCGCCACCACCAGGACAGGGGCTGGGGCCAACGTCCTGACTTTC
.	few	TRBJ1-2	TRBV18	CASSPAGDRDGYTF	TGTGCCAGCTCACCAGCAGGGGACCGCGATGGCTACACCTTC
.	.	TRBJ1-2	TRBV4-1	CASSQDRIHYGYTF	TGCGCCAGCAGCCAAGATCGAATCCACTATGGCTACACCTTC
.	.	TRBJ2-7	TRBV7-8	CASSLDRGRDEQYF	TGTGCCAGCAGCTTAGATCGGGGGCGGGACGAGCAGTACTTC
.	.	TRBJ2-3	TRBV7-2	CASSPGPSTDTQYF	TGTGCCAGCAGTCCCGGGCCTAGCACAGATACGCAGTATTTT
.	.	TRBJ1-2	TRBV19	CASHHRGSGYTF	TGTGCCTCTCACCATCGGGGCTCTGGCTACACCTTC
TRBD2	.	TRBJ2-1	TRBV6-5	CASSRLAYNEQFF	TGTGCCAGCAGTCGACTAGCGTACAATGAGCAGTTCTTC
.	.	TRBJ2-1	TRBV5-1	CASSLTSPTYNEQFF	TGCGCCAGCAGCTTGACATCCCCGACCTACAATGAGCAGTTCTTC
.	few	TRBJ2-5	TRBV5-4	CASSTPGGSVETQYF	TGTGCCAGCAGCACCCCAGGCGGGTCGGTAGAGACCCAGTACTTC
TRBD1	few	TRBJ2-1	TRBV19	CASAQGFEQFF	TGTGCCAGTGCACAGGGGTTTGAGCAGTTCTTC
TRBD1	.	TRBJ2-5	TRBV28	CASSRDSQETQYF	TGTGCCAGCAGTAGGGACAGCCAAGAGACCCAGTACTTC
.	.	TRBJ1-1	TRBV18	CASSPTWGTEAFF	TGTGCCAGCTCCCCGACATGGGGGACTGAAGCTTTCTTT
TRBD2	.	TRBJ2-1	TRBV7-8	CASSLGGSTYNEQFF	TGTGCCAGCAGCTTAGGCGGGAGTACCTACAATGAGCAGTTCTTC
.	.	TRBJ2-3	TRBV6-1	CASSQGDTDTQYF	TGTGCCAGCAGCCAGGGAGACACAGATACGCAGTATTTT
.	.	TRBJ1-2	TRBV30	CAWSVLGQANYGYTF	TGTGCCTGGAGTGTTTTGGGGCAAGCTAACTATGGCTACACCTTC
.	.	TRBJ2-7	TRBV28	CASSASGTPPYEQYF	TGTGCCAGCAGTGCCTCCGGGACACCTCCCTACGAGCAGTACTTC
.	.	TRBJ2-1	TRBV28	CASSPYQSSYNEQFF	TGTGCCAGCAGCCCCTATCAGAGCTCCTACAATGAGCAGTTCTTC
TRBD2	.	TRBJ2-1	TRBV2	CASSETSGIEQFF	TGTGCCAGCAGTGAAACTAGCGGGATTGAGCAGTTCTTC
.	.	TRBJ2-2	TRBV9	CASSQAWSGELFF	TGTGCCAGCAGCCAGGCTTGGTCCGGGGAGCTGTTTTTT
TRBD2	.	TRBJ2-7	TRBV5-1	CASSLASGRASLEQYF	TGCGCCAGCAGCTTGGCTAGCGGGAGGGCCAGTCTCGAGCAGTACTTC
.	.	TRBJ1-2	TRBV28	CASSRGVYGYTF	TGTGCCAGCAGTCGGGGAGTTTATGGCTACACCTTC
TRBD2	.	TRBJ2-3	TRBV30	CAWKAGSTDTQYF	TGTGCCTGGAAAGCGGGAAGCACAGATACGCAGTATTTT
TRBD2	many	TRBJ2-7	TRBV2	CASSPREGLYEQYF	TGTGCCAGCAGCCCCAGGGAGGGTTTGTACGAGCAGTACTTC
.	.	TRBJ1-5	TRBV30	CAWSVGGNQPQHF	TGTGCCTGGAGTGTTGGCGGAAATCAGCCCCAGCATTTT
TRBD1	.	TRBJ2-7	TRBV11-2	CASSLDDRAQYF	TGTGCCAGCAGCCTGGATGACAGGGCGCAATACTTC
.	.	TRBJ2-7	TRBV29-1	CSVEDPDEQYF	TGCAGCGTTGAAGATCCCGACGAGCAGTACTTC
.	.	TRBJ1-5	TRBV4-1	CASSQEGHPNQPQHF	TGCGCCAGCAGCCAAGAGGGACACCCTAATCAGCCCCAGCATTTT
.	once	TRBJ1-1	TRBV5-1	CASSFEGVVEAFF	TGCGCCAGCAGCTTTGAGGGAGTAGTAGAAGCTTTCTTT
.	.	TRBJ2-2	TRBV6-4	CASSSPGDQRYQTGELFF	TGTGCCAGCAGTTCCCCGGGGGACCAAAGGTATCAAACCGGGGAGCTGTTTTTT
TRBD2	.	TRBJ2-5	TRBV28	CASSSSGREETQYF	TGTGCCAGCAGTTCAAGCGGGAGAGAAGAGACCCAGTACTTC
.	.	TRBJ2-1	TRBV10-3	CAISESGYEQFF	TGTGCCATCAGTGAGTCAGGGTATGAGCAGTTCTTC
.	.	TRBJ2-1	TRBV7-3	CASSPQGGNEQFF	TGTGCCAGCAGCCCACAGGGCGGGAATGAGCAGTTCTTC
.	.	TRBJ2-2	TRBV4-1	CASSPQFLGDTGELFF	TGCGCCAGCAGCCCGCAATTCTTAGGGGACACCGGGGAGCTGTTTTTT
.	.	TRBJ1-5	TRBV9	CASFHRGGQPQHF	TGTGCCAGCTTTCATAGAGGGGGTCAGCCCCAGCATTTT
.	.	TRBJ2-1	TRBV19	CASSRSYNEQFF	TGTGCCAGTAGTAGATCCTACAATGAGCAGTTCTTC
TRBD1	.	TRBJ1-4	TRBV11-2	CASSYRAGQGILGEKLFF	TGTGCCAGCAGCTACCGGGCGGGACAGGGAATCCTGGGGGAAAAACTGTTTTTT
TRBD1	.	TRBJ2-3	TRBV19	CASRDGQVTDTQYF	TGTGCCAGTAGAGATGGACAGGTCACAGATACGCAGTATTTT
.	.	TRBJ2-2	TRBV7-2	CASSLGGMNTGELFF	TGTGCCAGCAGCTTAGGGGGGATGAACACCGGGGAGCTGTTTTTT
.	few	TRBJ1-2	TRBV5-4	CASSLGGMKANYGYTF	TGTGCCAGCAGCTTGGGGGGCATGAAGGCGAACTATGGCTACACCTTC
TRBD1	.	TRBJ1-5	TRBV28	CASTPRDRRNQPQHF	TGTGCCAGCACCCCACGGGACAGGCGAAATCAGCCCCAGCATTTT
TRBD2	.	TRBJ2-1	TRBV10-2	CASKRDPGYGEQFF	TGCGCCAGCAAGCGGGACCCGGGATATGGTGAGCAGTTCTTC